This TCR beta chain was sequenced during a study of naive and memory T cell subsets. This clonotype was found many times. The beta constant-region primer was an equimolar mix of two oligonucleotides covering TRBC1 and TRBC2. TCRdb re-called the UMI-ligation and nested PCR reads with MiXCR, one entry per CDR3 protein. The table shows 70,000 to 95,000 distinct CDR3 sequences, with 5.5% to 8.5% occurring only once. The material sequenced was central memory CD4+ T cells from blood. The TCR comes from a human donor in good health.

The CDR3 bases are TGCAGTGCAACGGGGGGGACAGGGGGAAGGGCATCCAATCAGCCCCAGCATTTT. Amino acids: CSATGGTGGRASNQPQHF. The chain couples TRBV20-1 to TRBJ1-5; 11 bases line up with TRBD1. CDR3 length equals 18 residues. V lost 6 bases and J lost 3; bases outside the gene matches: 16. Germline CDR1 reads DFQATT; CDR2 reads SNEGSKA (reference sequence).